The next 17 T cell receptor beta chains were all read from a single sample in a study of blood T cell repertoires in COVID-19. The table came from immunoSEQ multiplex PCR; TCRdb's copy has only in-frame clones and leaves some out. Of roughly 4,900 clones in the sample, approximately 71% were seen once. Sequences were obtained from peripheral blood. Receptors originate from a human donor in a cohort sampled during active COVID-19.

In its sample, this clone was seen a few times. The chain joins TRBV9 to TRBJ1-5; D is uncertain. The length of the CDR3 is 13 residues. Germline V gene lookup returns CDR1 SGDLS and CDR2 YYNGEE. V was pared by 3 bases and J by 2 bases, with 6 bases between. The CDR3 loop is CASSDGRNQPQHF. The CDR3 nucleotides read TGTGCCAGCAGCGATGGCCGCAATCAGCCCCAGCATTTT.

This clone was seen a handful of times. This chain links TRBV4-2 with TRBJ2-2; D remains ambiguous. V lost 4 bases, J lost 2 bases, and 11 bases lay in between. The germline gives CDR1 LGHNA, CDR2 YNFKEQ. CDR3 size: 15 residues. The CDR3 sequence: CASSLVYFNTGELFF. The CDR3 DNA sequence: TGTGCCAGCAGCCTCGTGTACTTCAACACCGGGGAGCTGTTTTTT.

The CDR3 coding sequence is TGTGCCTGGAGTTGGCGAGGTGGCTACACCTTC. Translation gives CAWSWRGGYTF. V usage is TRBV30 and J usage is TRBJ1-2, with unresolved D. The CDR3 has 11 residues. The germline gives CDR1 GTSNPN, CDR2 SVGIG (reference sequence). V gave up 2 bases and J gave up 7 bases, with 8 bases separating them.

As DNA, the CDR3 is TGCGCCAGCAGTGAGTCAAGGGGGTTTGGAACCGGGGAGCTGTTTTTT. Translated: CASSESRGFGTGELFF. The chain is built from TRBV10-2 and TRBJ2-2; D is possibly TRBD1 (6 bases). The V gene lost 0 bases and the J gene lost 5 bases, with 13 bases spanning the gap. Looked up from germline, CDR1 is WSHSY and CDR2 is SAAADI. The CDR3 covers 16 residues.

CDR3: CASSLQGRHEQYF. The CDR3 nucleotides read TGTGCCAGCAGTTTACAGGGTCGGCACGAGCAGTACTTC. V usage is TRBV12-3 or TRBV12-4 and J usage is TRBJ2-7, with a tentative D call TRBD1 (5 bases). The CDR3 consists of 13 residues. V lost 2 bases and J 5 bases, leaving 10 bases between the germline ends.

The CDR3 bases are TGTGCCAGCAGTTACCCGGGGCCCCAGCATTTT. Translation gives CASSYPGPQHF. The chain couples TRBV6-2 or TRBV6-3 to TRBJ1-5; D gene uncertain. Trimming stripped 2 bases from V and 9 bases from J, with 5 bases between. The CDR3 length is 11 residues. The germline V gene has CDR1 MNHEY and CDR2 SVGEGT.

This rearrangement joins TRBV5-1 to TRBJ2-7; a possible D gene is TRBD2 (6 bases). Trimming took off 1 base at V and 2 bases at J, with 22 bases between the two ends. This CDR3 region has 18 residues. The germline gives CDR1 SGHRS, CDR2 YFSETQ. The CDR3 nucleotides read TGCGCCAGCAGCTTGCGAGCAGGGACTCAATTCCAAACCTACGAGCAGTACTTC. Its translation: CASSLRAGTQFQTYEQYF.

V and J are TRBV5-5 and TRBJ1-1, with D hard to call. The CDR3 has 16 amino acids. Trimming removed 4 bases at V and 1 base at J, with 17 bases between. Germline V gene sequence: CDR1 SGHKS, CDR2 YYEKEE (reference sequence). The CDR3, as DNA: TGTGCCAGCAGCGTAGTCCCCTACGGAGAGAACACTGAAGCTTTCTTT. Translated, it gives CASSVVPYGENTEAFF.

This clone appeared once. Here the CDR3 reads CASMYSGTNSGNTIYF. DNA of the CDR3: TGTGCCAGCATGTACTCCGGGACTAACTCTGGAAACACCATATATTTT. This chain links TRBV6-2 or TRBV6-3 with TRBJ1-3, with D perhaps matching TRBD1 (5 bases). From germline, CDR1 is MNHEY and CDR2 SVGEGT. Trimming took 7 bases from V and 0 from J, leaving 16 bases between them. This CDR3 has 16 residues.

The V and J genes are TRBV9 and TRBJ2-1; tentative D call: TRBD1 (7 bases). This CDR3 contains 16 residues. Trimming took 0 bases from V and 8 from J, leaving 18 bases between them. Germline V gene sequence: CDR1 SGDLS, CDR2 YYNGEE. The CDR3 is CASSVAGQGGWDEQFF. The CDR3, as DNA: TGTGCCAGCAGCGTAGCAGGGCAGGGGGGATGGGATGAGCAGTTCTTC. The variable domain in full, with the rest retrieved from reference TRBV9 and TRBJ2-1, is DSGVTQTPKHLITATGQRVTLRCSPRSGDLSVYWYQQSLDQGLQFLIQYYNGEERAKGNILERFSAQQFPDLHSELNLSSLELGDSALYFCASSVAGQGGWDEQFFGPGTRLTVL.

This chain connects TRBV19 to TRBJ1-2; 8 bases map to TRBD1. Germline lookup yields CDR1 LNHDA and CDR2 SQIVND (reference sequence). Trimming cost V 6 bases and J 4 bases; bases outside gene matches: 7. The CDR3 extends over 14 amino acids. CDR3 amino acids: CASRDGQGGYGYTF. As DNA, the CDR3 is TGTGCCAGTAGAGACGGACAGGGCGGCTATGGCTACACCTTC. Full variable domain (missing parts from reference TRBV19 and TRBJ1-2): DGGITQSPKYLFRKEGQNVTLSCEQNLNHDAMYWYRQDPGQGLRLIYYSQIVNDFQKGDIAEGYSVSREKKESFPLTVTSAQKNPTAFYLCASRDGQGGYGYTFGSGTRLTVV.

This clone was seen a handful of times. The CDR3 coding sequence is TGTGCCAGCAGCACCCGGGACAGGGCCTCCCCCCCGTACTTC. This encodes CASSTRDRASPPYF. The chain recombines TRBV7-2 with TRBJ2-7; 9 positions agree with TRBD1. V was pared by 5 bases and J by 12 bases, with 14 bases of the junction left unmatched. CDR3 length equals 14 residues. Germline lookup yields CDR1 SGHTA and CDR2 FQGNSA.

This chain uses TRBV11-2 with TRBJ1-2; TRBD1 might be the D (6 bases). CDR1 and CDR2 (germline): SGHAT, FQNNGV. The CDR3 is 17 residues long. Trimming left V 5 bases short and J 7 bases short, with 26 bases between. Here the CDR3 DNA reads TGTGCCAGCAGCCCACATGGTGGGGGAACAGGGCCCCTTGGCTACACCTTC. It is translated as CASSPHGGGTGPLGYTF. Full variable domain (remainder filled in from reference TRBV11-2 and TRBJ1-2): EAGVAQSPRYKIIEKRQSVAFWCNPISGHATLYWYQQILGQGPKLLIQFQNNGVVDDSQLPKDRFSAERLKGVDSTLKIQPAKLEDSAVYLCASSPHGGGTGPLGYTFGSGTRLTVV.

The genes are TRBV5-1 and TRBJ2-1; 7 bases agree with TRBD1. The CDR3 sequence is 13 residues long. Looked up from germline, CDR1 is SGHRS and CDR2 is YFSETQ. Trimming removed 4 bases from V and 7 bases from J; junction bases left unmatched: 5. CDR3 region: CASSPGTANEQFF. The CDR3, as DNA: TGCGCCAGCAGCCCGGGGACAGCAAATGAGCAGTTCTTC.

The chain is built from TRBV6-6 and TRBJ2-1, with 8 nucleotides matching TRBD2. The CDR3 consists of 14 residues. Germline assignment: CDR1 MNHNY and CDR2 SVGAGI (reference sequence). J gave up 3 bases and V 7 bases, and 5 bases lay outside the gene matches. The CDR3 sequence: CASIYSGVYNEQFF. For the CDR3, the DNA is TGTGCCAGCATCTATAGCGGGGTCTACAATGAGCAGTTCTTC.

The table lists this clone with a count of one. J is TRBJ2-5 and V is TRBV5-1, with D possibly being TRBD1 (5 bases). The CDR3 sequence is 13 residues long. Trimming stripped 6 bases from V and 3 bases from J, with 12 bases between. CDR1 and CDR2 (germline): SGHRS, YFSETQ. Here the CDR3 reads CASKEQAEETQYF. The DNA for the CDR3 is TGCGCCAGCAAGGAACAGGCAGAAGAGACCCAGTACTTC.

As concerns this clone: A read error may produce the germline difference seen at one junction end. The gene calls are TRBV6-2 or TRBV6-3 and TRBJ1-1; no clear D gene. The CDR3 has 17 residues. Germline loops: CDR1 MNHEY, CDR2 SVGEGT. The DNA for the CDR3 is TGTGCCAGCAGTCACTCCCTCTACGACTTGCAGAACACTGAAGCTTTCTTT. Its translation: CASSHSLYDLQNTEAFF.